The sequence of this TCR beta chain was determined in a study of identical twins. Study outcomes and limitations: Carriage of fewer insertions was seen in abundant cord blood beta clonotypes, whereas memory repertoires showed none.

TCRdb itself ran the 5' RACE reads through MiXCR, one entry per CDR3 protein. Among a few hundred thousand distinct CDR3 sequences listed, about 8.5% were seen once. This clonotype was detected many times. The antigen is unknown. This CDR3 is 13 amino acids long. Germline values: CDR1 SEHNR, CDR2 FQNEAQ (reference sequence). Trimming stripped 5 bases from V and 14 bases from J, with 21 bases between. These sequences were also reported in another study, on yellow fever vaccine responses in identical twins.

The TCR comes from a woman between 18 and 29 years old in good health. The rearrangement links TRBV7-9 to TRBJ2-5; tentatively, D is TRBD2 (6 bases). The sequenced sample consisted of CD8+ T cells sorted from blood. In DNA, the CDR3 is TGTGCCAGCAGCCAATCGGGGGAGGAGGTCACCTACTTC. Protein: CASSQSGEEVTYF.